Each of the 8 T cell receptor beta chains below was sequenced from the same sample in a study of Ad26.COV2.S vaccination and SARS-CoV-2 variants. The treatment here: roughly 18 received Ad26.COV2.S at low or high dose, single or two shots; about 5 received placebo; per-sample allocation not given. Sampling happened 63 days after the first vaccine or placebo injection. Method: immunoSEQ multiplex PCR; TCRdb's copy keeps in-frame clones and lacks some. The table includes 440,000 or so clones, about 90% detected once. Sequences were derived from peripheral blood, sampled in a trial of Ad26.COV2.S vaccine versus placebo. The receptors derive from a person between 18 and 60 years old who received the Ad26.COV2.S COVID-19 vaccine or a placebo.

The table lists this clone with a count of one. V and J are TRBV11-2 and TRBJ2-1; no reliable D call. Germline CDR1 and CDR2: SGHAT and FQNNGV. This CDR3 contains 15 residues. Trimming cost V 5 bases and J 3 bases, with 14 bases left between them. CDR3 in amino acids: CASSRSRLLYNEQFF. The CDR3 DNA sequence: TGTGCCAGCAGCCGATCCAGGCTCCTCTACAATGAGCAGTTCTTC.

The rearrangement links TRBV7-3 to TRBJ2-5, with 14 bases matching TRBD2. The germline CDR1 and CDR2 sequences are SGHTA and FQGTGA. Losses at the gene ends were 5 bases for V and 5 bases for J; bases not matched to a gene: 7. There are 16 residues in the CDR3. Here the CDR3 DNA reads TGTGCCAGCAGCGCCGGGACTAGCGGGAGTGGGGAGACCCAGTACTTC. Translating it yields CASSAGTSGSGETQYF.

This sequence joins TRBV28 and TRBJ2-1, with 11 bases lining up with TRBD2. V lost 6 bases and J lost 0; bases outside the gene matches: 7. The CDR3 is made up of 17 amino acids. The germline V gene encodes CDR1 MDHEN and CDR2 SYDVKM. CDR3 residues: CASSPTSGAVSYNEQFF. DNA for the CDR3: TGTGCCAGCAGCCCGACTAGCGGGGCTGTCTCCTACAATGAGCAGTTCTTC.

The DNA of the CDR3 is TGTGCCAGCAGAATCTCCGGGACAGGGGAATACGAGCAGTACTTC. Its protein product is CASRISGTGEYEQYF. The chain recombines TRBV6-5 with TRBJ2-7; 10 bases are shared with TRBD1. Germline CDR1 reads MNHEY; CDR2 reads SVGAGI. V shed 6 bases, J shed 4 bases, and the junction held 9 bases outside the gene matches. The CDR3 has 15 residues.

The genes are TRBV23-1 and TRBJ2-7; 14 nucleotides match TRBD2. TRBV23-1 is known as an ORF, though its function is uncertain. The CDR3 extends over 16 amino acids. Germline trimming cut 0 bases from V and 4 bases from J; bases unmatched to any gene: 2. Here the CDR3 DNA reads TGCGCCAGCAGTCAATCCGGGACTAGCGGGAGTTACGAGCAGTACTTC. Its protein product is CASSQSGTSGSYEQYF.

The chain uses TRBV2 and TRBJ2-7; TRBD2 is a possible D gene (6 bases). Between the trimmed V and J ends, which lost 0 bases and 4 bases, there was a span of 16 bases. The CDR3 totals 16 residues. Germline CDR1 and CDR2: SNHLY and FYNNEI. The CDR3 DNA sequence: TGTGCCAGCAGTGAAGCTAGGAGGGAGTTGGGGTACGAGCAGTACTTC. It yields the protein CASSEARRELGYEQYF.

The chain joins TRBV19 to TRBJ2-3; the match to TRBD1 covers 9 bases. The CDR3 runs 16 residues. Germline values: CDR1 LNHDA, CDR2 SQIVND (reference sequence). V lost 7 bases to trimming and J lost 0 bases; unmatched junction nucleotides: 8. CDR3 sequence reads: CASTAGTGFSTDTQYF. CDR3 sequence (DNA): TGTGCCAGTACCGCCGGGACAGGGTTTAGCACAGATACGCAGTATTTT. Supplemented by reference TRBV19 and TRBJ2-3, the full variable domain reads DGGITQSPKYLFRKEGQNVTLSCEQNLNHDAMYWYRQDPGQGLRLIYYSQIVNDFQKGDIAEGYSVSREKKESFPLTVTSAQKNPTAFYLCASTAGTGFSTDTQYFGPGTRLTVL.

In DNA form, the CDR3 reads TGTGCCAGCAGCTTCGGGGGCACGCAGTATTTT. The encoded protein is CASSFGGTQYF. The rearrangement links TRBV11-2 to TRBJ2-3; the D gene could be TRBD1 or TRBD2 (6 bases each). Germline V gene data show CDR1 as SGHAT and CDR2 as FQNNGV. The CDR3 runs to 11 residues. Trimming cost V 3 bases and J 9 bases, with 7 bases left between them.